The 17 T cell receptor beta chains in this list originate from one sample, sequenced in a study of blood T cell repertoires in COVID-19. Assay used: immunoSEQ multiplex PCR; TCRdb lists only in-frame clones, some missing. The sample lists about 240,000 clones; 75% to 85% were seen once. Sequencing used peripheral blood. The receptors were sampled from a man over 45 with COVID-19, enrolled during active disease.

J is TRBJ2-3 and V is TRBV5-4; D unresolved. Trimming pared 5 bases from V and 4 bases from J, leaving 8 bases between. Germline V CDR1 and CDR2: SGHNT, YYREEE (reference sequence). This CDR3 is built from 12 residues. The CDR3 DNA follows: TGTGCCAGCAGTCCAGTGGCAGATACGCAGTATTTT. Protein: CASSPVADTQYF.

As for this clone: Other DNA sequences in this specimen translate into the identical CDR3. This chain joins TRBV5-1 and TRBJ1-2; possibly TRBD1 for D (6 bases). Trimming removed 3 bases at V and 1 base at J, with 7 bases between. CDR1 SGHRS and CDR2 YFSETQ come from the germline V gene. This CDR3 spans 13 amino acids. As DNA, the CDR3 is TGCGCCAGCAGCTCACAGGGTAACTATGGCTACACCTTC. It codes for CASSSQGNYGYTF.

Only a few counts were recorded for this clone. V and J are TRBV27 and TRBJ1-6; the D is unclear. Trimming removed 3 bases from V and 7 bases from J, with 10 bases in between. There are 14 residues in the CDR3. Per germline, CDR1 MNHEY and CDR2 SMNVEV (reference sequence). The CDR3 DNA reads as TGTGCCAGCAGTTTGACGGCCAGGAATTCACCCCTCCACTTT. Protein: CASSLTARNSPLHF.

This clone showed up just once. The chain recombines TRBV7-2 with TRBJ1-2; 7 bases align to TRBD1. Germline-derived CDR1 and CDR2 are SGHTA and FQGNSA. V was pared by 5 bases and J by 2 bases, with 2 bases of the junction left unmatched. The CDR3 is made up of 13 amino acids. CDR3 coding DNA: TGTGCCAGCAGCCCGGGACAGAACTATGGCTACACCTTC. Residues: CASSPGQNYGYTF.

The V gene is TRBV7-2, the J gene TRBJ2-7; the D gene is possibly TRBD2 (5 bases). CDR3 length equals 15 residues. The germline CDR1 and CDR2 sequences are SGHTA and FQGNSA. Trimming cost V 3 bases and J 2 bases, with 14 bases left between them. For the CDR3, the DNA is TGTGCCAGCAGCTTTGGCGTTAGCGCAACCTACGAGCAGTACTTC. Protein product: CASSFGVSATYEQYF. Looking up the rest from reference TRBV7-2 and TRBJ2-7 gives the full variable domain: GAGVSQSPSNKVTEKGKDVELRCDPISGHTALYWYRQSLGQGLEFLIYFQGNSAPDKSGLPSDRFSAERTGGSVSTLTIQRTQQEDSAVYLCASSFGVSATYEQYFGPGTRLTVT.

CDR3 protein: CASSLGTDIGKLFF. CDR3 DNA sequence: TGTGCCAGCAGCCTAGGGACAGACATAGGAAAACTGTTTTTT. V usage is TRBV11-2 and J usage is TRBJ1-4, with 7 bases lining up with TRBD1. The CDR3 has 14 amino acids. CDR1 SGHAT and CDR2 FQNNGV come from the germline V gene. The ends lost 5 bases at V and 10 bases at J; junction bases unmatched: 10.

As DNA, the CDR3 is TGCGCCAGCAGTCGTCAGGGGGATTTGTACGAGCAGTACTTC. Residues: CASSRQGDLYEQYF. The chain uses TRBV5-1 and TRBJ2-7; 7 bases map to TRBD1. Unmatched junction bases numbered 9, after V lost 5 bases and J lost 4 bases. The V gene's germline CDR1 is SGHRS and CDR2 YFSETQ. The CDR3 covers 14 residues.

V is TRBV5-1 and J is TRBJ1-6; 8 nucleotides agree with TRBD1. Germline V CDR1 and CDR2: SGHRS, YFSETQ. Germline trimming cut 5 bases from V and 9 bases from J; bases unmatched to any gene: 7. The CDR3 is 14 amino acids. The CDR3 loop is CASRPDRGSSPLHF. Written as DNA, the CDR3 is TGCGCCAGCAGACCTGACAGGGGCAGTTCACCCCTCCACTTT. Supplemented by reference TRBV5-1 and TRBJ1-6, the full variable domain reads KAGVTQTPRYLIKTRGQQVTLSCSPISGHRSVSWYQQTPGQGLQFLFEYFSETQRNKGNFPGRFSGRQFSNSRSEMNVSTLELGDSALYLCASRPDRGSSPLHFGNGTRLTVT.

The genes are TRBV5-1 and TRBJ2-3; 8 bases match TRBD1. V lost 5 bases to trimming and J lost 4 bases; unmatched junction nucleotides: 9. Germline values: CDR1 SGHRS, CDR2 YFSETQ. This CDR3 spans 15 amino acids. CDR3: CASRATGVHADTQYF. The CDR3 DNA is TGCGCCAGCAGAGCGACAGGGGTTCACGCAGATACGCAGTATTTT.

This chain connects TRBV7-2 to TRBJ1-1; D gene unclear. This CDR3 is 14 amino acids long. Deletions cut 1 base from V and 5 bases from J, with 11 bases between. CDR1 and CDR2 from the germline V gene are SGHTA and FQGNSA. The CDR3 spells CASSLGMAGTEAFF. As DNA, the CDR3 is TGTGCCAGCAGCTTAGGAATGGCGGGGACTGAAGCTTTCTTT.

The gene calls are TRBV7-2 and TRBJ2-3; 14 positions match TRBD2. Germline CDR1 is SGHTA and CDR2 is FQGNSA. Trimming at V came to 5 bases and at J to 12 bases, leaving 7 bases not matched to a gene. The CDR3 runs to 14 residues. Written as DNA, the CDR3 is TGTGCCAGCAGCCGGCCGGGACTAGCGGGGGCTCAGTATTTT. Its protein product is CASSRPGLAGAQYF.

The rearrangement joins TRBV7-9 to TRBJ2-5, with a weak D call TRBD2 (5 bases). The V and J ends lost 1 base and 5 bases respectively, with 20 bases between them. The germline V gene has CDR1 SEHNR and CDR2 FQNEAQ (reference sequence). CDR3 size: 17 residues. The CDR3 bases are TGTGCCAGCAGCTTAGATCGAAGAGCCGGGAACTGGGAGACCCAGTACTTC. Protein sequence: CASSLDRRAGNWETQYF.

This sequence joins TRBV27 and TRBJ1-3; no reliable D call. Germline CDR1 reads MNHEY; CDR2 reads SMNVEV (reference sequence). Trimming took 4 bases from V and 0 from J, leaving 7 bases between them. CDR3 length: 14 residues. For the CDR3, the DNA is TGTGCCAGCAGTTCCGTCCTCTCTGGAAACACCATATATTTT. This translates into CASSSVLSGNTIYF.

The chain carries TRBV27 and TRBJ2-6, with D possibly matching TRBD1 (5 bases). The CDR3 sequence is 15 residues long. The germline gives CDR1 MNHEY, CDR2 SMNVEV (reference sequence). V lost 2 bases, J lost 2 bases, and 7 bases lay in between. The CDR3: CASSLRGTGANVLTF. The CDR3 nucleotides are TGTGCCAGCAGTTTAAGGGGCACTGGGGCCAACGTCCTGACTTTC. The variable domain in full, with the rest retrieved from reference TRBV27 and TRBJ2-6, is EAQVTQNPRYLITVTGKKLTVTCSQNMNHEYMSWYRQDPGLGLRQIYYSMNVEVTDKGDVPEGYKVSRKEKRNFPLILESPSPNQTSLYFCASSLRGTGANVLTFGAGSRLTVL.

DNA of the CDR3: TGTGCCAGCAGTTTGGGCCGAAGTCAGCCCCAGCATTTT. The encoded protein is CASSLGRSQPQHF. J is TRBJ1-5 and V is TRBV27; D remains unclear. This CDR3 has 13 residues. V was cut by 3 bases and J by 6 bases, with 9 bases left in between. The germline V gene encodes CDR1 MNHEY and CDR2 SMNVEV (reference sequence).

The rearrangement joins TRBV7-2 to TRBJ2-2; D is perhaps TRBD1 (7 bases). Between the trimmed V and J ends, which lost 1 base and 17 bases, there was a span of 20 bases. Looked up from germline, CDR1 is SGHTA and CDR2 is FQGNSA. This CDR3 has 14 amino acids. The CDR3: CASSLGYRGGLGFF. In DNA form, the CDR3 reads TGTGCCAGCAGCTTAGGGTACAGGGGAGGTCTTGGCTTTTTT.

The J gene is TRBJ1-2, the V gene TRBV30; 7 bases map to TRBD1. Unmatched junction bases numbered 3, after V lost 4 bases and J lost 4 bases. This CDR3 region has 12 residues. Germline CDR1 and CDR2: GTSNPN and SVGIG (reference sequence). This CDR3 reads CAWTRQGYGYTF. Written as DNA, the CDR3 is TGTGCCTGGACCCGACAGGGCTATGGCTACACCTTC. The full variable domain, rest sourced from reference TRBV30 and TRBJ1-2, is SQTIHQWPATLVQPVGSPLSLECTVEGTSNPNLYWYRQAAGRGLQLLFYSVGIGQISSEVPQNLSASRPQDRQFILSSKKLLLSDSGFYLCAWTRQGYGYTFGSGTRLTVV.